These 3 T cell receptor beta chains were all obtained from the same sample, sequenced in a study of blood T cell repertoires in COVID-19. Assay: immunoSEQ multiplex PCR; the TCRdb copy retains only in-frame clones and omits some. The data show about 250,000 clones, about 82% seen once. Sequenced: peripheral blood. The receptors derive from a woman over 75 with COVID-19, enrolled during active disease.

The genes are TRBV2 and TRBJ1-1; D remains unclear. Germline CDR1 and CDR2: SNHLY and FYNNEI. This CDR3 has 14 amino acids. V was trimmed by 0 bases and J by 8 bases, leaving 13 bases between them. Here the CDR3 reads CASSEAREPGEAFF. CDR3 coding DNA: TGTGCCAGCAGTGAAGCGAGGGAGCCGGGGGAAGCTTTCTTT.

The chain uses TRBV5-4 and TRBJ2-1; 15 nucleotides match TRBD2. Germline values: CDR1 SGHNT, CDR2 YYREEE (reference sequence). Unmatched junction bases numbered 7, after V lost 4 bases and J lost 5 bases. The CDR3 length is 17 residues. For the CDR3, the DNA is TGTGCCAGCAGCAAAGGGACTAGCGGGGGGCTGAACAATGAGCAGTTCTTC. Encoded protein: CASSKGTSGGLNNEQFF.

The chain links TRBV9 to TRBJ2-7; 7 positions agree with TRBD1. Germline V gene data show CDR1 as SGDLS and CDR2 as YYNGEE. Trimming took 3 bases from V and 2 from J; bases not matched to a gene: 5. This CDR3 comprises 14 residues. Written as DNA, the CDR3 is TGTGCCAGCAGCGCAACAGGGGTACCCTACGAGCAGTACTTC. It is translated as CASSATGVPYEQYF.